Shown below are 17 T cell receptor beta chains from a single sample sequenced in a study of radiotherapy plus CTLA-4 blockade in lung cancer. Here immunoSEQ multiplex PCR was the method, and the copy in TCRdb shows in-frame clones only, minus some. The sample yields about 35,000 clones, around 85% seen once. This material consisted of peripheral blood, taken from a patient treated with radiotherapy plus ipilimumab. The receptors shown here come from a human donor with non-small cell lung cancer who had stable disease on radiotherapy plus ipilimumab.

The V call is TRBV10-3, the J call TRBJ1-3; D uncertain. Trimming shortened V by 3 bases and J by 0 bases, and 6 bases separated the two germline ends. The CDR3 contains 14 residues. Germline assignment: CDR1 ENHRY and CDR2 SYGVKD. CDR3 nucleotide sequence: TGTGCCATCAGTGACAAAAACTCTGGAAACACCATATATTTT. Translated, it gives CAISDKNSGNTIYF.

The chain combines TRBV18 with TRBJ2-3; 10 bases match TRBD2. Trimming at V came to 3 bases and at J to 3 bases, leaving 12 bases not matched to a gene. Germline V CDR1 and CDR2: KGHSH, LQKENI. This CDR3 is built from 18 residues. CDR3 DNA sequence: TGTGCCAGCTCACCGGGCCTAGCGGGAGAGTGGGGGACAGATACGCAGTATTTT. Translated, it gives CASSPGLAGEWGTDTQYF.

This clone has just one count. V is TRBV2 and J is TRBJ2-3, with D possibly being TRBD1 (6 bases). The germline V and J ends were trimmed by 6 bases and 0 bases, with 10 bases remaining between them. The germline V gene encodes CDR1 SNHLY and CDR2 FYNNEI. This CDR3 spans 14 amino acids. CDR3 amino acids: CASRGQPSTDTQYF. In DNA, the CDR3 is TGTGCCAGCAGAGGACAGCCTAGCACAGATACGCAGTATTTT.

This clone is classed as medium-sized. CDR3: CASNRHRDSRYEQYF. CDR3 nucleotide sequence: TGCGCCAGCAACAGACACCGGGACAGTCGCTACGAGCAGTACTTC. The chain employs TRBV4-3 and TRBJ2-7, with TRBD1 matching 7 bases. The CDR3 has 15 residues. The V segment lost 7 bases and the J segment 3 bases; nucleotides outside the gene matches: 12. Germline V gene lookup returns CDR1 LGHNA and CDR2 YSLEER.

The rearrangement uses TRBV11-2 and TRBJ2-7; 11 bases align to TRBD2. The CDR3 totals 15 residues. Germline assignment: CDR1 SGHAT and CDR2 FQNNGV. The V segment lost 8 bases and the J segment 7 bases; nucleotides outside the gene matches: 13. DNA of the CDR3: TGTGCCAGCTTATCGCCGGGACTAGCGGACCGGGAGCAGTACTTC. Encoded protein: CASLSPGLADREQYF.

This clone appeared a single time. The J gene is TRBJ2-7, the V gene TRBV7-6; 8 bases line up with TRBD1. This CDR3 has 15 residues. The germline gives CDR1 SGHVS, CDR2 FNYEAQ. V shed 0 bases and J 7 bases; nucleotides not matched to a gene: 8. This CDR3 is CASSLAWNRGEEQYF. DNA of the CDR3: TGTGCCAGCAGCTTAGCGTGGAACAGGGGGGAGGAGCAGTACTTC.

This clone is a singleton in its sample. The rearrangement links TRBV28 to TRBJ2-7; 8 bases align to TRBD1. Germline trimming cut 6 bases from V and 4 bases from J; bases unmatched to any gene: 8. Germline-derived CDR1 and CDR2 are MDHEN and SYDVKM. The CDR3 totals 14 residues. CDR3 coding DNA: TGTGCCAGCAGGTTTCCGGGACAGGCATACGAGCAGTACTTC. Protein product: CASRFPGQAYEQYF.

This clone was picked up a small number of times. Since a much larger clone is just one base distant, this may be a read error. Other nucleotide sequences in the sample specify the same CDR3. CDR3 bases: TGCGCCAGCAGCCAAGATCGGGAGGGCCAAGAGACCCAGTACTTC. The encoded protein is CASSQDREGQETQYF. The V call is TRBV4-1, the J call TRBJ2-5, with 8 bases lining up with TRBD2. This CDR3 has 15 amino acids. V gave up 0 bases and J gave up 1 base; unmatched junction bases: 1. Germline assignment: CDR1 MGHRA and CDR2 YSYEKL.

This sequence joins TRBV7-3 and TRBJ2-3; 7 bases line up with TRBD1. The CDR3 consists of 15 residues. Germline assignment: CDR1 SGHTA and CDR2 FQGTGA. V lost 8 bases and J lost 2; bases outside the gene matches: 10. DNA for the CDR3: TGTGCCAGCCAAGGGACAGAAGAACTCACAGATACGCAGTATTTT. This sequence encodes CASQGTEELTDTQYF.

This clone was seen a few times. This chain connects TRBV4-2 to TRBJ1-1; possible D gene TRBD1, 6 bases. In germline, CDR1 is LGHNA, CDR2 YNFKEQ. The V gene lost 4 bases and the J gene lost 0 bases, with 12 bases spanning the gap. CDR3 length equals 15 residues. The CDR3 DNA sequence: TGTGCCAGCAGCCTACAACAGGGACTGAACACTGAAGCTTTCTTT. Translation gives CASSLQQGLNTEAFF.

The J gene is TRBJ2-3, the V gene TRBV6-6; TRBD2 is a possible D gene (6 bases). The germline V gene has CDR1 MNHNY and CDR2 SVGAGI (reference sequence). The CDR3 runs 16 residues. With 2 bases removed from V and 2 bases from J, the gap between germline ends came to 14 bases. The CDR3 DNA reads TGTGCCAGCAGTTACCGCGGGAAGGGGCTCACAGATACGCAGTATTTT. Residues: CASSYRGKGLTDTQYF.

The chain recombines TRBV9 with TRBJ1-4; 7 nucleotides match TRBD1. The CDR3 runs 13 residues. Germline CDR1 is SGDLS and CDR2 is YYNGEE. V shed 3 bases and J 7 bases; nucleotides not matched to a gene: 3. The chain's CDR3 is CASSAGQLEKLFF. CDR3 DNA sequence: TGTGCCAGCAGCGCGGGACAGCTTGAAAAACTGTTTTTT.

The chain combines TRBV6-5 with TRBJ1-4; 8 bases are a match to TRBD1. Germline V gene lookup returns CDR1 MNHEY and CDR2 SVGAGI. J was trimmed by 7 bases and V by 6 bases; bases with no gene match: 7. This CDR3 is built from 14 residues. The CDR3 here is CASSYRGLGEKLFF. Written as DNA, the CDR3 is TGTGCCAGCAGCTACAGGGGGTTAGGTGAAAAACTGTTTTTT.

The chain carries TRBV7-9 and TRBJ1-1; D is unclear. This CDR3 contains 15 residues. Per germline, CDR1 SEHNR and CDR2 FQNEAQ (reference sequence). V lost 5 bases to trimming and J lost 0 bases, with 13 bases between them. The CDR3 protein is CASSITRALNTEAFF. The CDR3 DNA reads TGTGCCAGCAGCATTACTAGAGCCCTGAACACTGAAGCTTTCTTT.

In the case of this clone: Relative to the germline gene, one junction end is altered; a read error may explain this. Additional DNA sequences in this sample encode the identical CDR3. The chain is built from TRBV2 and TRBJ2-5, with 11 nucleotides matching TRBD2. In germline, CDR1 is SNHLY, CDR2 FYNNEI. The CDR3 has 16 amino acids. CDR3 coding DNA: TGTGCCAGCCGGGCAAAGTTAGCGGGAGGGGGAGAGACCCAATACTTC. Protein: CASRAKLAGGGETQYF.

V and J are TRBV4-1 and TRBJ2-7, with D unclear. The CDR3 covers 15 residues. CDR1 and CDR2 from the germline V gene are MGHRA and YSYEKL. Trimming cost V 1 base and J 0 bases, with 10 bases left between them. The CDR3 bases are TGCGCCAGCAGCCAAGCGTTCACTAACTCCTACGAGCAGTACTTC. Its translation is CASSQAFTNSYEQYF.

V gene TRBV29-1 combines with J gene TRBJ2-2; D is ambiguous. Germline CDR1 reads SQVTM; CDR2 reads ANQGSEA. The CDR3 sequence is 14 residues long. The V and J ends lost 4 bases and 4 bases respectively, with 13 bases between them. The CDR3 spells CSVAPTGGTGELFF. The CDR3 DNA follows: TGCAGCGTTGCCCCTACCGGCGGCACCGGGGAGCTGTTTTTT.